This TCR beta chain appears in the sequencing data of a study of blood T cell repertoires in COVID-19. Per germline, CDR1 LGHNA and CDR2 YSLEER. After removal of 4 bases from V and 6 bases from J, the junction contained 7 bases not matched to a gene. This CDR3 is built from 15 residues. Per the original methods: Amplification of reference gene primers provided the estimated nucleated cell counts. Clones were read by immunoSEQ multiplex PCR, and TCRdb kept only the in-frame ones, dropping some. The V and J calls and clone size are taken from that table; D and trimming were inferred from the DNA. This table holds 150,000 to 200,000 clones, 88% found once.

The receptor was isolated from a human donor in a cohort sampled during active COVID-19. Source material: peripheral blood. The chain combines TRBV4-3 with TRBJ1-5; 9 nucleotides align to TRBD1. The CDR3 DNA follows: TGCGCCAGCAGCCGCGGGACAGGGCCGGGTCAGCCCCAGCATTTT. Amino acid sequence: CASSRGTGPGQPQHF.